These 30 T cell receptor beta chains share one sample of origin, sequenced in a study of metastatic and nonmetastatic thyroid tumors. No treatment of any kind had been given to any patient before thyroid surgery. TCRdb re-called the PCR reads with MiXCR. The sample records around 18,000 clones, more than 30% being singletons. Specimen: tumor tissue. Every receptor here comes from a female donor with papillary thyroid cancer or a benign thyroid nodule (not recorded which). Some clones in this sample may be carry-over from other donors' samples.

This clone was observed at least ten times. CDR3 in amino acids: CASRNTNQPQHF. The DNA of the CDR3 is TGTGCCAGCAGAAACACTAATCAGCCCCAGCATTTT. The chain recombines TRBV2 with TRBJ1-5; D is uncertain. The CDR3 sequence is 12 residues long. Looked up from germline, CDR1 is SNHLY and CDR2 is FYNNEI. Trimming took off 6 bases at V and 4 bases at J, with 7 bases between the two ends.

This clone was counted between two and nine times. The chain is built from TRBV6-1 and TRBJ2-2, with 8 bases fitting TRBD1. The germline V gene has CDR1 MNHNS and CDR2 SASEGT. The CDR3 totals 14 residues. After removal of 5 bases from V and 7 bases from J, the junction contained 6 bases not matched to a gene. This chain's CDR3 is CASSPGQGSGELFF. CDR3 in DNA: TGTGCCAGCAGTCCCGGACAGGGCAGCGGGGAGCTGTTTTTT.

By frequency in the sample, this clone is medium-sized (0.01 to 0.1%). The same CDR3 is also encoded by other DNA sequences in this sample. J is TRBJ1-2 and V is TRBV2; D is ambiguous. CDR1 is SNHLY, CDR2 FYNNEI, per germline. V was clipped by 2 bases and J by 4 bases, with 11 bases between them. The CDR3 is 14 residues long. CDR3 region: CASSESQPFYGYTF. CDR3 bases: TGTGCCAGCAGTGAAAGTCAGCCCTTCTATGGCTACACCTTC. Drawing the rest from reference TRBV2 and TRBJ1-2, the complete variable domain is EPEVTQTPSHQVTQMGQEVILRCVPISNHLYFYWYRQILGQKVEFLVSFYNNEISEKSEIFDDQFSVERPDGSNFTLKIRSTKLEDSAMYFCASSESQPFYGYTFGSGTRLTVV.

This clone was picked up a small number of times. The chain carries TRBV6-1 and TRBJ2-7, with TRBD1 identical over 9 bases. V lost 5 bases to trimming and J lost 5 bases; unmatched junction nucleotides: 4. In germline, CDR1 is MNHNS, CDR2 SASEGT. This CDR3 comprises 13 residues. CDR3 DNA: TGTGCCAGCAGTTTACAGGGGGCGGACGAGCAGTACTTC. Encoded protein: CASSLQGADEQYF.

The chain carries TRBV12-3 or TRBV12-4 and TRBJ2-1; TRBD2 agrees at 9 bases. J lost 3 bases, V lost 6 bases, and 3 bases had no gene match. The CDR3 runs 14 residues. The CDR3 coding sequence is TGTGCCAGCAGACTAGCGGGTATCTACAATGAGCAGTTCTTC. Protein product: CASRLAGIYNEQFF.

Comments on this clone: Compared with germline, one end of the junction differs, possibly owing to a read error. The chain uses TRBV7-3 and TRBJ2-2, with D perhaps matching TRBD2 (5 bases). This CDR3 comprises 12 residues. Per germline, CDR1 SGHTA and CDR2 FQGTGA. Here the CDR3 reads CASSSNTWELLF. The CDR3 DNA reads as TGTGCCAGCAGCTCGAACACCTGGGAGCTGCTTTTT. Full variable domain (rest looked up from reference TRBV7-3 and TRBJ2-2): GAGVSQTPSNKVTEKGKYVELRCDPISGHTALYWYRQSLGQGPEFLIYFQGTGAADDSGLPNDRFFAVRPEGSVSTLKIQRTERGDSAVYLCASSSNTWELLFGEGSRLTVL.

The chain couples TRBV20-1 to TRBJ2-7, with D possibly being TRBD1 (6 bases). CDR1 DFQATT and CDR2 SNEGSKA come from the germline V gene (reference sequence). The CDR3 has 12 residues. V lost 2 bases, J lost 4 bases, and 9 bases lay in between. CDR3 sequence reads: CSARQGFYEQYF. CDR3 in DNA: TGCAGTGCTAGACAGGGGTTTTACGAGCAGTACTTC.

By share of the sample, this clone is medium-sized. The rearrangement links TRBV30 to TRBJ1-6; TRBD1 aligns across 10 bases. Looked up from germline, CDR1 is GTSNPN and CDR2 is SVGIG (reference sequence). V dropped 3 bases and J dropped 9; count of bases not matched to a gene: 2. This CDR3 has 13 amino acids. The CDR3 loop reads CAWSRDRGSPLHF. CDR3 coding DNA: TGTGCCTGGAGCCGGGACAGGGGTTCACCCCTCCACTTT. Variable domain in full (rest from reference TRBV30 and TRBJ1-6): SQTIHQWPATLVQPVGSPLSLECTVEGTSNPNLYWYRQAAGRGLQLLFYSVGIGQISSEVPQNLSASRPQDRQFILSSKKLLLSDSGFYLCAWSRDRGSPLHFGNGTRLTVT.

Judged by abundance, this clone is medium-sized. The V gene is TRBV7-2, the J gene TRBJ2-1, with no clear D. Trimming took off 5 bases at V and 3 bases at J, with 14 bases between the two ends. CDR3 length: 15 amino acids. Germline V CDR1 and CDR2: SGHTA, FQGNSA. Written as DNA, the CDR3 is TGTGCCAGCAGCGCCGACATCCCGGTCTACAATGAGCAGTTCTTC. Amino acids: CASSADIPVYNEQFF.

The rearrangement joins TRBV13 to TRBJ1-1; no definite D call. Germline values: CDR1 PRHDT, CDR2 FYEKMQ (reference sequence). This CDR3 contains 12 residues. Trimming pared 5 bases from V and 5 bases from J, leaving 9 bases between. As DNA, the CDR3 is TGTGCCAGCAGCCTATTAAAGACTGAAGCTTTCTTT. Translation gives CASSLLKTEAFF.

This clone was recorded a few times. The CDR3, as DNA: TGTGCCAGCAGTTTGTCAGAAGTTAATGTCTACACCTTC. Translation gives CASSLSEVNVYTF. This chain connects TRBV28 to TRBJ1-2; no clear D gene. The germline gives CDR1 MDHEN, CDR2 SYDVKM. The length of the CDR3 is 13 residues. The ends were cut back, 3 bases at V and 10 bases at J, with 15 bases in the middle.

This clone was seen a few times. The chain couples TRBV10-1 to TRBJ1-2; 11 bases map to TRBD1. V trimming: 6 bases; J trimming: 14 bases; junction bases outside the gene matches: 5. Germline V gene data show CDR1 as WNHNN and CDR2 as SYGVQD (reference sequence). The CDR3 length is 11 residues. DNA for the CDR3: TGCGCCAGCAGAGGACAGGGGGCGTTTACCTTC. This translates into CASRGQGAFTF.

This clone was seen a handful of times. The J gene is TRBJ1-2, the V gene TRBV12-3 or TRBV12-4; D is undetermined. The CDR3 has 14 amino acids. V lost 3 bases to trimming and J lost 4 bases, with 12 bases between them. CDR3 region: CASSFLLDRYGYTF. DNA of the CDR3: TGTGCCAGCAGTTTCCTCCTCGACCGCTATGGCTACACCTTC.

This clone was counted at least ten times. The rearrangement uses TRBV10-3 and TRBJ1-4; TRBD1 aligns across 7 bases. From germline, CDR1 is ENHRY and CDR2 SYGVKD. The CDR3 runs to 13 residues. With 4 bases clipped from V and 8 bases from J, the junction kept 4 bases outside the gene matches. The CDR3 DNA sequence: TGTGCCATCAGTGTCGACAGGGACGAAAAACTGTTTTTT. Translated, it gives CAISVDRDEKLFF.

This clone was detected many times. The V and J genes are TRBV19 and TRBJ2-1; 8 positions match TRBD2. V lost 3 bases, J lost 10 bases, and 11 bases stayed unmatched. Germline CDR1 reads LNHDA; CDR2 reads SQIVND (reference sequence). This CDR3 is 15 amino acids long. The CDR3 DNA is TGTGCCAGTAGTATTCGGGGGGGGACTTTGGCAGAGCAGTTCTTC. Its translation is CASSIRGGTLAEQFF. The full variable domain, completed using reference TRBV19 and TRBJ2-1, is DGGITQSPKYLFRKEGQNVTLSCEQNLNHDAMYWYRQDPGQGLRLIYYSQIVNDFQKGDIAEGYSVSREKKESFPLTVTSAQKNPTAFYLCASSIRGGTLAEQFFGPGTRLTVL.

In its sample, this clone was seen once. The genes are TRBV12-3 or TRBV12-4 and TRBJ1-1; 7 nucleotides line up with TRBD1. This CDR3 region has 15 residues. Trimming cost V 6 bases and J 0 bases; bases outside gene matches: 7. The CDR3 spells CASSPGQSLNTEAFF. Here the CDR3 DNA reads TGTGCCAGCAGCCCGGGACAGAGCTTGAACACTGAAGCTTTCTTT.

This clone was seen repeatedly, ten times or more. The missing conserved phenylalanine or tryptophan at the end of this CDR3 makes a read error likely. It is unclear where the CDR3 begins or ends on the DNA, so no DNA is shown, and the CDR3 is as TCRdb lists it. V and J are TRBV20-1 and TRBJ2-2. 8 amino acids form the CDR3, both terminal residues included. The germline V gene encodes CDR1 DFQATT and CDR2 SNEGSKA (reference sequence). This CDR3 is CSAREAAG.

The chain combines TRBV20-1 with TRBJ2-7; D possibly uses TRBD1 or TRBD2 (5 bases each). Germline lookup yields CDR1 DFQATT and CDR2 SNEGSKA (reference sequence). The CDR3 is 13 amino acids. Trimming shortened V by 5 bases and J by 7 bases, and 18 bases separated the two germline ends. The CDR3 is CSAWGSLTGEQYF. The DNA for the CDR3 is TGCAGTGCTTGGGGGAGCCTGACTGGAGAGCAGTACTTC.

V usage is TRBV19 and J usage is TRBJ1-5, with a weak D call TRBD1 (5 bases). V was pared by 4 bases and J by 0 bases, with 13 bases between. CDR1 is LNHDA and CDR2 is SQIVND in the germline V gene (reference sequence). The CDR3 extends over 16 amino acids. CDR3 sequence: CASSTRVSYSNQPQHF. The CDR3 DNA follows: TGTGCCAGTAGTACCAGGGTGTCCTATAGCAATCAGCCCCAGCATTTT.

Within the sample, this clone is medium-sized. The chain employs TRBV6-1 and TRBJ1-3; D possibly corresponds to TRBD1 (5 bases). Germline V CDR1 and CDR2: MNHNS, SASEGT. The V gene lost 8 bases and the J gene lost 2 bases, with 13 bases spanning the gap. The CDR3 is 14 amino acids. The CDR3 spells CASRAGPAGNTIYF. CDR3 DNA: TGTGCCAGCCGGGCAGGGCCGGCTGGAAACACCATATATTTT.

CDR3 DNA: TGTGCCTGGAGTGTTGGTAGCGGGAGGTCGAGTGAGCAGTTCTTC. This translates into CAWSVGSGRSSEQFF. The chain links TRBV30 to TRBJ2-1, with 10 nucleotides matching TRBD2. CDR3 length: 15 residues. Losses at the gene ends were 0 bases for V and 9 bases for J; bases not matched to a gene: 8. The germline V gene encodes CDR1 GTSNPN and CDR2 SVGIG (reference sequence).

This clone has at least ten counts. The genes are TRBV5-1 and TRBJ2-5; D is uncertain. Germline CDR1 SGHRS, CDR2 YFSETQ. This CDR3 region has 14 residues. V gave up 4 bases and J gave up 3 bases, with 13 bases separating them. CDR3 DNA: TGCGCCAGCAGCCCAATGGATCCCGAAGAGACCCAGTACTTC. Translated, it gives CASSPMDPEETQYF.

This clone showed up just a few times. The chain combines TRBV6-1 with TRBJ2-7, with TRBD2 identical over 7 bases. The germline V gene encodes CDR1 MNHNS and CDR2 SASEGT. V lost 7 bases to trimming and J lost 4 bases; unmatched junction nucleotides: 13. The CDR3 contains 15 residues. This CDR3 is CASTVISGKGYEQYF. CDR3 nucleotides: TGTGCCAGCACCGTTATCAGCGGGAAGGGGTACGAGCAGTACTTC.

The V call is TRBV6-1, the J call TRBJ2-7; TRBD2 matches at 9 bases. This CDR3 comprises 14 residues. V gave up 8 bases and J gave up 2 bases; unmatched junction bases: 7. The germline CDR1 and CDR2 sequences are MNHNS and SASEGT. The CDR3 is CASRTTSGPYEQYF. The CDR3 nucleotides are TGTGCCAGCCGGACGACTAGCGGACCCTACGAGCAGTACTTC.

This clone was detected a few times. An end of the junction does not agree with germline; a read error may underlie this. This chain joins TRBV28 and TRBJ1-5; TRBD1 matches at 7 bases. This CDR3 has 14 residues. Germline CDR1 MDHEN, CDR2 SYDVKM. The CDR3 is CANRLTGDGQPHHF. In DNA, the CDR3 is TGTGCCAACAGACTTACAGGGGATGGTCAGCCCCATCATTTT.

This clone turned up a few times. J is TRBJ1-3 and V is TRBV6-1; D may be TRBD1 (6 bases). Looked up from germline, CDR1 is MNHNS and CDR2 is SASEGT. V lost 5 bases and J lost 5, with 10 bases in between. The CDR3 length is 13 residues. CDR3 DNA sequence: TGTGCCAGCAGTCCGTGGGACAGAAACACCATATATTTT. This sequence encodes CASSPWDRNTIYF.

This clone came up a few times. At the DNA level, this CDR3 is encoded by other sequences in the same sample as well. The rearrangement uses TRBV6-1 and TRBJ2-7, with D hard to call. The germline V and J ends were trimmed by 5 bases and 0 bases, with 8 bases remaining between them. Germline V gene data show CDR1 as MNHNS and CDR2 as SASEGT. This CDR3 contains 13 residues. Here the CDR3 DNA reads TGTGCCAGCAGTCCAACGCGCTCCTACGAGCAGTACTTC. It is translated as CASSPTRSYEQYF.

The rearrangement links TRBV6-1 to TRBJ2-1; D is uncertain. From germline, CDR1 is MNHNS and CDR2 SASEGT. The CDR3 is 15 residues long. The V and J ends lost 6 bases and 0 bases respectively, with 12 bases between them. The CDR3 sequence: CASRTRQVSYNEQFF. The CDR3 DNA sequence: TGTGCCAGCAGGACCCGACAAGTCTCCTACAATGAGCAGTTCTTC.

This clone was observed at least ten times. The J gene is TRBJ1-6, the V gene TRBV13; D ambiguous. The CDR3 totals 15 residues. V lost 2 bases to trimming and J lost 6 bases, with 11 bases between them. The V gene's germline CDR1 is PRHDT and CDR2 FYEKMQ (reference sequence). The CDR3 reads CASSLSGEGNSPLHF. In DNA, the CDR3 is TGTGCCAGCAGCTTAAGTGGGGAAGGTAATTCACCCCTCCACTTT.

This clone was counted a few times. The CDR3 protein is CASREVKTDTQYF. CDR3 bases: TGTGCCAGCAGGGAGGTAAAGACAGATACGCAGTATTTT. V is TRBV28 and J is TRBJ2-3; D is perhaps TRBD2 (5 bases). The ends were cut back, 6 bases at V and 3 bases at J, with 10 bases in the middle. The CDR3 covers 13 residues. CDR1 and CDR2 from the germline V gene are MDHEN and SYDVKM.